These 6 T cell receptor beta chains were all obtained from the same sample, sequenced in a study of T cell changes during pregnancy in multiple sclerosis. Sequencing used immunoSEQ multiplex PCR; TCRdb keeps in-frame clones, though not all of them. The sample consists of roughly 40,000 clones, approximately 94% of them appearing once. Material: peripheral blood, obtained before pregnancy. These receptors were collected from a female donor with multiple sclerosis, enrolled in a pregnancy study.

The chain has TRBV4-3 and TRBJ2-6, with TRBD1 as a possible D gene (5 bases). This CDR3 contains 16 residues. V was shortened by 3 bases and J by 1 base, with 10 bases between the two germline ends. In germline, CDR1 is LGHNA, CDR2 YSLEER. The CDR3 DNA reads TGCGCCAGCAGCCAGGCCGCAGGGTCTGGGGCCAACGTCCTGACTTTC. Translating it yields CASSQAAGSGANVLTF.

V usage is TRBV6-1 and J usage is TRBJ1-5; unclear D gene. This CDR3 has 12 residues. Trimming removed 6 bases at V and 5 bases at J, with 8 bases between. Germline CDR1 is MNHNS and CDR2 is SASEGT. The CDR3 bases are TGTGCCAGCAGGGCCAGTGATCAGCCCCAGCATTTT. This translates into CASRASDQPQHF.

This sequence joins TRBV6-5 and TRBJ1-5, with a weak D call TRBD1 (5 bases). The length of the CDR3 is 13 residues. The germline V and J ends were trimmed by 5 bases and 2 bases, with 7 bases remaining between them. Germline CDR1 and CDR2: MNHEY and SVGAGI. The CDR3 coding sequence is TGTGCCAGCAGTCGGGGGGGCAATCAGCCCCAGCATTTT. Residues: CASSRGGNQPQHF.

The rearrangement joins TRBV5-4 to TRBJ2-5; D perhaps matches TRBD2 (5 bases). Germline-derived CDR1 and CDR2 are SGHNT and YYREEE (reference sequence). The CDR3 consists of 16 residues. V dropped 2 bases and J dropped 0 bases, with 14 bases sitting between them. The CDR3: CASSLGLAKYQETQYF. The CDR3 DNA reads TGTGCCAGCAGCTTAGGCCTAGCCAAGTACCAAGAGACCCAGTACTTC. Supplemented by reference TRBV5-4 and TRBJ2-5, the full variable domain reads ETGVTQSPTHLIKTRGQQVTLRCSSQSGHNTVSWYQQALGQGPQFIFQYYREEENGRGNFPPRFSGLQFPNYSSELNVNALELDDSALYLCASSLGLAKYQETQYFGPGTRLLVL.

The chain combines TRBV4-3 with TRBJ1-2; TRBD1 is a possible D gene (5 bases). The CDR3 has 15 amino acids. The germline V gene has CDR1 LGHNA and CDR2 YSLEER. Trimming shortened V by 1 base and J by 5 bases, and 14 bases separated the two germline ends. This chain's CDR3 is CASSQAGGGLYGYTF. The CDR3 DNA reads as TGCGCCAGCAGCCAAGCTGGGGGAGGGTTATATGGCTACACCTTC.

The chain joins TRBV7-9 to TRBJ2-1; 11 bases line up with TRBD2. With 5 bases clipped from V and 5 bases from J, the junction kept 11 bases outside the gene matches. Looked up from germline, CDR1 is SEHNR and CDR2 is FQNEAQ (reference sequence). The CDR3 loop spans 17 amino acids. The CDR3 loop is CASSALRLAGTHNEQFF. The CDR3 DNA reads as TGTGCCAGCAGCGCCCTGCGACTAGCGGGGACCCACAATGAGCAGTTCTTC.